Sequencing of this T cell receptor beta chain was carried out in a study of T cell repertoires in cytomegalovirus infection. Per germline, CDR1 SEHNR and CDR2 FQNEAQ (reference sequence). Trimming left V 7 bases short and J 8 bases short, with 8 bases between. The CDR3 sequence is 11 residues long. Overall study findings and caveats: Dominating the ex vivo response were HLA-C-restricted CMV-specific TCR beta clonotypes.

MiXCR, applied by TCRdb to the reads, yields one record per CDR3 protein. The table includes 300,000 to 450,000 distinct CDR3 sequences, 15% to 20% detected once. With respect to this clonotype: Its target is unknown.

This sequence joins TRBV7-9 and TRBJ1-4, with D hard to call. The clonotype originates from a human donor in good health (CMV status not recorded). Some clones in this sample may be carry-over from other donors' samples. Sample: PBMCs. The CDR3 bases are TGTGCCAGCAATGTTAACGAAAAACTGTTTTTT. This gives the protein CASNVNEKLFF.